These 28 T cell receptor beta chains originate from one sample sequenced in a study of early T cells in non-severe SARS-CoV-2 infection. A single record per CDR3 protein comes from TCRdb applying MiXCR to the 5' RACE reads. The profile shows some 44,000 distinct CDR3 sequences, approximately 6.3% of them singletons. The sequenced sample was whole blood, obtained at baseline. The receptors were sampled from an adult who was a healthcare worker with PCR-confirmed SARS-CoV-2 infection or an uninfected control (not recorded which).

This clonotype was seen only a few times. This rearrangement joins TRBV20-1 to TRBJ2-7; D not resolved. Deletions cut 3 bases from V and 2 bases from J, with 8 bases between. Germline values: CDR1 DFQATT, CDR2 SNEGSKA (reference sequence). The CDR3 is 12 amino acids. CDR3 DNA: TGCAGTGCTAGTGTGCAGACCTACGAGCAGTACTTC. It codes for CSASVQTYEQYF.

This clonotype was observed at least ten times. V is TRBV24-1 and J is TRBJ2-1; TRBD2 is a possible D gene (7 bases). Trimming shortened V by 3 bases and J by 3 bases, and 14 bases separated the two germline ends. From germline, CDR1 is KGHDR and CDR2 SFDVKD. This CDR3 has 16 amino acids. The CDR3 protein is CATSDRGGVYYNEQFF. CDR3 coding DNA: TGTGCCACCAGTGATAGGGGGGGGGTGTACTACAATGAGCAGTTCTTC.

This clonotype was observed many times. This chain joins TRBV12-3 or TRBV12-4 and TRBJ2-5; D could derive from TRBD1 or TRBD2 (6 bases each). CDR3 length: 12 amino acids. Deletions cut 7 bases from V and 4 bases from J, with 10 bases between. The CDR3 protein is CASTRGPETQYF. Here the CDR3 DNA reads TGTGCCAGCACCCGGGGGCCAGAGACCCAGTACTTC.

The sample holds many counts of this clonotype. This rearrangement joins TRBV5-6 to TRBJ2-7; D not certain. Deletions cut 0 bases from V and 0 bases from J, with 7 bases between. The CDR3 totals 14 residues. Looked up from germline, CDR1 is SGHDT and CDR2 is YYEEEE. Here the CDR3 DNA reads TGTGCCAGCAGCTTGGACACCCGCTCCTACGAGCAGTACTTC. It encodes CASSLDTRSYEQYF.

This clonotype was counted between two and nine times. The chain has TRBV20-1 and TRBJ2-6; the match to TRBD2 covers 8 bases. This CDR3 spans 16 amino acids. Per the germline V gene, CDR1 is DFQATT and CDR2 is SNEGSKA (reference sequence). V trimming: 6 bases; J trimming: 0 bases; junction bases outside the gene matches: 7. The CDR3 loop is CSAGRRGGSGANVLTF. In DNA form, the CDR3 reads TGCAGTGCAGGTCGCCGGGGGGGCTCTGGGGCCAACGTCCTGACTTTC.

Ten or more counts support this clonotype. The gene calls are TRBV7-2 and TRBJ2-1; 8 bases align to TRBD1. Germline V gene data show CDR1 as SGHTA and CDR2 as FQGNSA. The V and J ends lost 0 bases and 0 bases, in that order; junction bases with no gene match: 10. The CDR3 spans 19 residues. CDR3 nucleotides: TGTGCCAGCAGCTTAGCGGGATACGGGACAGGAAGCTCCTACAATGAGCAGTTCTTC. Residues: CASSLAGYGTGSSYNEQFF.

This clonotype was picked up many times. The chain carries TRBV11-2 and TRBJ2-1; the D is unclear. Germline CDR1 reads SGHAT; CDR2 reads FQNNGV. V lost 2 bases and J lost 7, with 6 bases in between. CDR3 length: 12 amino acids. CDR3 protein: CASSLMGNEQFF. CDR3 DNA: TGTGCCAGCAGCTTAATGGGGAATGAGCAGTTCTTC.

The genes are TRBV3-1 and TRBJ2-2; D perhaps matches TRBD2 (6 bases). The ends were cut back, 7 bases at V and 0 bases at J, with 12 bases in the middle. Germline CDR1 LGHDT, CDR2 YNNKEL (reference sequence). This CDR3 contains 15 residues. This chain's CDR3 is CASTNGGANTGELFF. In DNA, the CDR3 is TGTGCCAGCACAAACGGGGGAGCGAACACCGGGGAGCTGTTTTTT.

This clonotype has ten or more counts. V usage is TRBV7-9 and J usage is TRBJ1-1; tentative D call: TRBD1 (6 bases). V was pared by 3 bases and J by 1 base, with 6 bases between. CDR3 size: 13 residues. Germline loops: CDR1 SEHNR, CDR2 FQNEAQ (reference sequence). The CDR3 region has the DNA TGTGCCAGCAGCTTGACAGGGAACACTGAAGCTTTCTTT. Translated, it gives CASSLTGNTEAFF.

This clonotype has a handful of counts. The gene calls are TRBV20-1 and TRBJ2-5; possible D gene TRBD1, 5 bases. Between the trimmed V and J ends, which lost 6 bases and 5 bases, there was a span of 16 bases. Germline CDR1 DFQATT, CDR2 SNEGSKA (reference sequence). The CDR3 runs 13 residues. The DNA of the CDR3 is TGCAGTGCCCCGACCGTAGGGGTGGAGACCCAGTACTTC. It encodes CSAPTVGVETQYF.

This clonotype was found a few times. This rearrangement joins TRBV28 to TRBJ1-5, with a possible D match to TRBD1 (5 bases). The CDR3 consists of 15 residues. Trimming cost V 2 bases and J 5 bases, with 13 bases left between them. The germline gives CDR1 MDHEN, CDR2 SYDVKM. CDR3: CASSLGIIGDQPQHF. The CDR3 DNA reads as TGTGCCAGCAGTTTAGGGATAATAGGGGATCAGCCCCAGCATTTT. Based on the CDR3 plus reference TRBV28 and TRBJ1-5, the full variable domain is DVKVTQSSRYLVKRTGEKVFLECVQDMDHENMFWYRQDPGLGLRLIYFSYDVKMKEKGDIPEGYSVSREKKERFSLILESASTNQTSMYLCASSLGIIGDQPQHFGDGTRLSIL.

This clonotype was picked up many times. The chain links TRBV28 to TRBJ1-5; no clear D gene. Germline V gene sequence: CDR1 MDHEN, CDR2 SYDVKM. Trimming left V 3 bases short and J 5 bases short, with 11 bases between. The CDR3 consists of 14 residues. The CDR3 here is CASSLAGGHQPQHF. CDR3 sequence (DNA): TGTGCCAGCAGTTTGGCAGGCGGCCATCAGCCCCAGCATTTT.

This clonotype was recorded a few times. This chain joins TRBV6-6 and TRBJ2-7; D could derive from TRBD1 or TRBD2 (5 bases each). Trimming cost V 5 bases and J 2 bases, with 13 bases left between them. This CDR3 region has 14 residues. CDR1 is MNHNY, CDR2 SVGAGI, per germline (reference sequence). The CDR3 DNA reads TGTGCCAGCAGTGACCGGGACGGACCCTACGAGCAGTACTTC. It yields the protein CASSDRDGPYEQYF.

This clonotype has only a few counts. The chain uses TRBV12-3 or TRBV12-4 and TRBJ2-1; 10 bases align to TRBD2. V lost 8 bases and J lost 4; bases outside the gene matches: 11. The CDR3 consists of 16 residues. CDR3 nucleotide sequence: TGTGCCAGCCGCGACGGACTAGCGGAGTTATACAATGAGCAGTTCTTC. This sequence encodes CASRDGLAELYNEQFF.

This chain links TRBV2 with TRBJ2-2; the match to TRBD1 covers 10 bases. CDR1 and CDR2 (germline): SNHLY, FYNNEI. The CDR3 has 15 residues. V was pared by 6 bases and J by 5 bases, with 6 bases of the junction left unmatched. The CDR3 nucleotides read TGTGCCAGCAGCGGACAGGGGGTACCTACCGGGGAGCTGTTTTTT. As protein: CASSGQGVPTGELFF.

This clonotype was seen repeatedly, ten times or more. The chain joins TRBV6-5 to TRBJ1-1, with TRBD1 matching over 7 bases. This CDR3 has 12 amino acids. V lost 6 bases, J lost 7 bases, and 5 bases stayed unmatched. Germline CDR1 is MNHEY and CDR2 is SVGAGI. This chain's CDR3 is CASSWTGNEAFF. The CDR3 nucleotides are TGTGCCAGCAGCTGGACAGGAAATGAAGCTTTCTTT.

The chain couples TRBV30 to TRBJ2-2; no clear D gene. V was cut by 3 bases and J by 0 bases, with 2 bases left in between. CDR1 and CDR2 from the germline V gene are GTSNPN and SVGIG (reference sequence). The CDR3 sequence is 12 residues long. CDR3 residues: CAWSSNTGELFF. CDR3 coding DNA: TGTGCCTGGAGCTCGAACACCGGGGAGCTGTTTTTT.

This clonotype was found many times. This sequence joins TRBV24-1 and TRBJ1-2, with 9 nucleotides matching TRBD1. Germline values: CDR1 KGHDR, CDR2 SFDVKD. CDR3 length: 15 residues. The CDR3 nucleotides read TGTGTCTTAAACGAGGGACAGGGTGTCGACTATGGCTACACCTTC. As protein: CVLNEGQGVDYGYTF.

V and J are TRBV7-9 and TRBJ2-2, with D hard to call. CDR3 length: 13 residues. The V end was cut by 5 bases, the J end by 11 bases, with 15 bases between. Germline V lookup: CDR1 SEHNR, CDR2 FQNEAQ (reference sequence). CDR3 residues: CASSPLETAELFF. CDR3 nucleotide sequence: TGTGCCAGCAGCCCCCTTGAGACGGCCGAGCTGTTTTTT.

This clonotype has a count of ten or more. V and J are TRBV7-8 and TRBJ2-1; 9 bases line up with TRBD2. This CDR3 is 15 amino acids long. V lost 1 base and J lost 7; bases outside the gene matches: 5. Germline loops: CDR1 SGHVS, CDR2 FQNEAQ. The CDR3 protein is CASSLDGLASNEQFF. In DNA form, the CDR3 reads TGTGCCAGCAGCTTAGATGGACTAGCGTCTAATGAGCAGTTCTTC.

Many counts were recorded for this clonotype. The V and J genes are TRBV7-2 and TRBJ2-7; no clear D. CDR1 is SGHTA and CDR2 is FQGNSA in the germline V gene. Deletions cut 3 bases from V and 0 bases from J, with 12 bases between. The CDR3 consists of 15 residues. CDR3 coding DNA: TGTGCCAGCAGCTTTGTGGTAGGAAGCTCCTACGAGCAGTACTTC. Protein product: CASSFVVGSSYEQYF. Based on the CDR3 plus reference TRBV7-2 and TRBJ2-7, the full variable domain is GAGVSQSPSNKVTEKGKDVELRCDPISGHTALYWYRQSLGQGLEFLIYFQGNSAPDKSGLPSDRFSAERTGGSVSTLTIQRTQQEDSAVYLCASSFVVGSSYEQYFGPGTRLTVT.

The sample holds many counts of this clonotype. The chain links TRBV7-2 to TRBJ2-5; 7 bases line up with TRBD2. The germline gives CDR1 SGHTA, CDR2 FQGNSA. The CDR3 extends over 14 amino acids. V lost 0 bases to trimming and J lost 9 bases; unmatched junction nucleotides: 7. CDR3 protein: CASSLASSGRAQYF. The CDR3 DNA sequence: TGTGCCAGCAGCTTAGCGTCTTCAGGGAGGGCCCAGTACTTC.

The chain uses TRBV18 and TRBJ1-1; unclear D gene. The length of the CDR3 is 14 residues. V shed 4 bases and J shed 0 bases, with 9 bases lying between them. CDR1 and CDR2 from the germline V gene are KGHSH and LQKENI. CDR3 protein: CASSLGPMNTEAFF. The CDR3 DNA reads as TGTGCCAGCTCACTAGGACCGATGAACACTGAAGCTTTCTTT.

This clonotype has just a few counts. The chain couples TRBV27 to TRBJ2-7; 9 bases are a match to TRBD1. V lost 6 bases, J lost 5 bases, and 8 bases stayed unmatched. This CDR3 contains 14 residues. Germline V gene sequence: CDR1 MNHEY, CDR2 SMNVEV (reference sequence). Here the CDR3 reads CASSSGTGLHEQYF. The CDR3 DNA follows: TGTGCCAGCAGCTCCGGGACAGGGCTCCACGAGCAGTACTTC.

The rearrangement uses TRBV25-1 and TRBJ1-4; 7 bases fit TRBD1. V was clipped by 6 bases and J by 4 bases; unmatched bases: 5. This CDR3 has 14 amino acids. Germline CDR1 and CDR2: MGHDK and SYGVNS. The CDR3 spells CASRKAGGNEKLFF. Written as DNA, the CDR3 is TGTGCCAGCAGGAAGGCAGGGGGTAATGAAAAACTGTTTTTT. The full variable domain, its missing parts supplied by reference TRBV25-1 and TRBJ1-4, is EADIYQTPRYLVIGTGKKITLECSQTMGHDKMYWYQQDPGMELHLIHYSYGVNSTEKGDLSSESTVSRIRTEHFPLTLESARPSHTSQYLCASRKAGGNEKLFFGSGTQLSVL.

This clonotype showed up just a few times. The chain is built from TRBV7-2 and TRBJ2-5, with unresolved D. The length of the CDR3 is 15 residues. Germline V gene data show CDR1 as SGHTA and CDR2 as FQGNSA. V was cut by 3 bases and J by 5 bases, with 16 bases left in between. In nucleotides, the CDR3 is TGTGCCAGCAGCTTTCCCGACACTTCACGGGAGACCCAGTACTTC. Protein product: CASSFPDTSRETQYF.

This clonotype was picked up many times. CDR3 coding DNA: TGCGCCAGCAGTCAATCGAAGGACAGGGGATTGGCCCAGCATTTT. Amino acid sequence: CASSQSKDRGLAQHF. The V and J genes are TRBV23-1 and TRBJ1-5; 9 positions agree with TRBD1. TRBV23-1 is noted as an ORF with a role that remains uncertain. The J segment lost 11 bases and the V segment lost 0 bases, leaving 8 bases of the junction unmatched. There are 15 residues in the CDR3.

The genes are TRBV7-9 and TRBJ2-3; the D gene is possibly TRBD1 (6 bases). Trimming took off 5 bases at V and 0 bases at J, with 15 bases between the two ends. CDR1 is SEHNR and CDR2 is FQNEAQ in the germline V gene (reference sequence). The CDR3 spans 16 residues. CDR3 nucleotide sequence: TGTGCCAGCAGCGATGCCCACAGGGATAGCACAGATACGCAGTATTTT. Its protein product is CASSDAHRDSTDTQYF.